This T cell receptor beta chain was found in a study of blood T cell repertoires in COVID-19. Study context: Acute and convalescent COVID-19 specimens originated in the United States, Italy and Spain. PBMCs, B-cell-depleted T cells, or T cells were the source of the cDNA or gDNA that made up the material.

In the original analysis: Amplification of reference gene primers provided the estimated nucleated cell counts. Generated by immunoSEQ multiplex PCR, the TCRdb table keeps only in-frame clones and is missing some. V and J calls and clone size come straight from that table; D and trimming were deduced from the DNA. The sample lists more than 95,000 clones; around three quarters were seen once. The V gene end was trimmed by 4 bases and the J gene end by 0 bases; junction bases not matched to a gene: 5. This CDR3 is built from 16 residues. Per germline, CDR1 SGDLS and CDR2 YYNGEE. This clone was seen only a few times.

Sequenced material: peripheral blood. J is TRBJ1-2 and V is TRBV9, with TRBD1 matching 11 bases. The clonotype comes from a woman between 70 and 85 years old with acute or convalescent COVID-19. CDR3 sequence (DNA): TGTGCCAGCAGCACCCGGACAGGGGGCTCTAACTATGGCTACACCTTC. It codes for CASSTRTGGSNYGYTF.